The T cell receptor beta chain described here comes from a study of T cells after yellow fever vaccination. The study, taken as a whole, reports: Booster samples showed a return of most primary-vaccination clones (around 95% CD4, 85% to 90% CD8). Clonotypes shared by both compartments, CD4 and CD8, made up a small share.

This clonotype was seen a handful of times. The antigen remains undetermined. Synthesis of TCR cDNA relied on 5'RACE template switching, which attached a universal primer site and UMIs. TCRdb re-derived calls from the 5' RACE reads in MiXCR, one entry per CDR3 protein. This sample carries around 250,000 distinct CDR3 sequences, around 7% of them seen once, and the ten largest clones take over 0.65%. V gave up 0 bases and J gave up 3 bases, with 4 bases separating them. The germline V gene encodes CDR1 GTSNPN and CDR2 SVGIG (reference sequence). This CDR3 is 12 amino acids long. This TCR was recovered from a man aged 30-40 years who received the YFV17D yellow fever vaccine. The rearrangement joins TRBV30 to TRBJ2-3, with D unclear. Material: CD4+ T cells sorted from PBMCs, obtained 15 days after the yellow fever booster vaccination. Here the CDR3 reads CAWSVLTDTQYF. The CDR3 region has the DNA TGTGCCTGGAGTGTGCTAACAGATACGCAGTATTTT.